This passage covers 22 T cell receptor beta chains from one sample sequenced in a study of blood T cell repertoires in COVID-19 (dated by TCRdb to 2020 to 2022). Libraries were constructed by the immunoSEQ multiplex PCR assay. What TCRdb holds here is the immuneACCESS table cut down to in-frame rearrangements. Part of the clones is not present; checked against another copy, under half of the missing clones reflect an unresolved V gene, and the others are unexplained. The sample table holds about 250,000 clones, of which about 87% were seen once. The ten largest account for around 3% of the sample. Specimen: PBMCs or T cells enriched from blood (not recorded which). Source of these receptors: a woman between 45 and 60 years old who had recovered from COVID-19.

This clone showed up just once. The rearrangement links TRBV5-1 to TRBJ1-1; weak D call: TRBD1 (6 bases). CDR3 length equals 14 residues. Trimming removed 2 bases at V and 0 bases at J, with 8 bases between. Germline loops: CDR1 SGHRS, CDR2 YFSETQ. For the CDR3, the DNA is TGCGCCAGCAGCTTCGACAGGATGAACACTGAAGCTTTCTTT. Translation: CASSFDRMNTEAFF.

The chain recombines TRBV6-2 or TRBV6-3 with TRBJ1-5, with 8 bases fitting TRBD1. The ends lost 4 bases at V and 2 bases at J; junction bases unmatched: 4. The length of the CDR3 is 15 residues. Germline V gene data show CDR1 as MNHEY and CDR2 as SVGEGT. The DNA of the CDR3 is TGTGCCAGCAGTTCGGCAGGGGGCGGCAATCAGCCCCAGCATTTT. Translated, it gives CASSSAGGGNQPQHF.

In its sample, this clone was seen a few times. The chain joins TRBV7-9 to TRBJ2-5; TRBD2 matches at 9 bases. The V segment lost 5 bases and the J segment 6 bases; nucleotides outside the gene matches: 10. The CDR3 has 15 residues. From germline, CDR1 is SEHNR and CDR2 FQNEAQ (reference sequence). The CDR3: CASSPLAGTGQTQYF. The CDR3 DNA reads TGTGCCAGCAGCCCCCTAGCGGGGACGGGACAGACCCAGTACTTC. The full variable domain, completed using reference TRBV7-9 and TRBJ2-5, is DTGVSQNPRHKITKRGQNVTFRCDPISEHNRLYWYRQTLGQGPEFLTYFQNEAQLEKSRLLSDRFSAERPKGSFSTLEIQRTEQGDSAMYLCASSPLAGTGQTQYFGPGTRLLVL.

The chain recombines TRBV18 with TRBJ2-3; a weak D match, TRBD2 (5 bases). V dropped 0 bases and J dropped 6 bases, with 13 bases sitting between them. The CDR3 runs to 15 residues. Germline V gene lookup returns CDR1 KGHSH and CDR2 LQKENI. CDR3 nucleotide sequence: TGTGCCAGCTCACCACCGGGGAAGCGCGGGGATACGCAGTATTTT. Translated: CASSPPGKRGDTQYF.

V gene TRBV6-1 combines with J gene TRBJ1-2, with D perhaps matching TRBD1 (5 bases). The V end was cut by 0 bases, the J end by 4 bases, with 12 bases between. CDR3 length: 15 residues. CDR1 is MNHNS and CDR2 is SASEGT in the germline V gene. DNA for the CDR3: TGTGCCAGCAGTGAAGCATTAGCAGGGCTCTATGGCTACACCTTC. Protein sequence: CASSEALAGLYGYTF.

This CDR3 reads CASKTNLRDRGTEAFF. DNA of the CDR3: TGTGCCAGCAAAACTAATCTCCGGGACAGGGGCACTGAAGCTTTCTTT. The rearrangement joins TRBV4-2 to TRBJ1-1; the match to TRBD1 covers 10 bases. Trimming at V came to 7 bases and at J to 4 bases, leaving 12 bases not matched to a gene. This CDR3 has 16 residues. Germline V lookup: CDR1 LGHNA, CDR2 YNFKEQ.

The V gene is TRBV5-1, the J gene TRBJ1-2, with D possibly being TRBD1 (5 bases). The germline gives CDR1 SGHRS, CDR2 YFSETQ. The length of the CDR3 is 15 residues. V was shortened by 0 bases and J by 4 bases, with 13 bases between the two germline ends. The CDR3 here is CASSLGAQGIYGYTF. CDR3 in DNA: TGCGCCAGCAGCTTGGGGGCCCAGGGAATCTATGGCTACACCTTC.

The genes are TRBV5-8 and TRBJ1-5; no clear D gene. CDR3 length: 16 amino acids. Germline values: CDR1 SGHTS, CDR2 YDEGEE. Trimming stripped 0 bases from V and 3 bases from J, with 13 bases between. The CDR3 DNA is TGTGCCAGCAGCTTGGAGAGAGGGTCGGCCAATCAGCCCCAGCATTTT. Translated, it gives CASSLERGSANQPQHF.

The chain uses TRBV28 and TRBJ1-3, with D perhaps TRBD1 (6 bases). Germline V gene sequence: CDR1 MDHEN, CDR2 SYDVKM. V lost 4 bases, J lost 0 bases, and 16 bases lay in between. The CDR3 is 17 amino acids. This chain's CDR3 is CASSSLTQGISGNTIYF. The CDR3 DNA reads TGTGCCAGCAGTTCCTTGACCCAGGGGATCTCTGGAAACACCATATATTTT. Full variable domain (missing parts from reference TRBV28 and TRBJ1-3): DVKVTQSSRYLVKRTGEKVFLECVQDMDHENMFWYRQDPGLGLRLIYFSYDVKMKEKGDIPEGYSVSREKKERFSLILESASTNQTSMYLCASSSLTQGISGNTIYFGEGSWLTVV.

The chain links TRBV7-8 to TRBJ1-2, with a tentative D call TRBD1 (5 bases). CDR3 size: 14 residues. The ends were cut back, 1 base at V and 3 bases at J, with 9 bases in the middle. Germline V gene sequence: CDR1 SGHVS, CDR2 FQNEAQ. CDR3 nucleotide sequence: TGTGCCAGCAGCTTAGGGCAGGGCCACTATGGCTACACCTTC. Translating it yields CASSLGQGHYGYTF. The variable domain in full, with the rest retrieved from reference TRBV7-8 and TRBJ1-2, is GAGVSQSPRYKVAKRGQDVALRCDPISGHVSLFWYQQALGQGPEFLTYFQNEAQLDKSGLPSDRFFAERPEGSVSTLKIQRTQQEDSAVYLCASSLGQGHYGYTFGSGTRLTVV.

The CDR3 DNA follows: TGTGCCAGCAGCTTATCAGGGAACGAAGCTTTCTTT. Translated: CASSLSGNEAFF. The rearrangement joins TRBV7-2 to TRBJ1-1; TRBD1 might be the D (5 bases). Germline CDR1 is SGHTA and CDR2 is FQGNSA. V was cut by 2 bases and J by 8 bases, with 9 bases left in between. The CDR3 is made up of 12 amino acids. Looking up the rest from reference TRBV7-2 and TRBJ1-1 gives the full variable domain: GAGVSQSPSNKVTEKGKDVELRCDPISGHTALYWYRQSLGQGLEFLIYFQGNSAPDKSGLPSDRFSAERTGGSVSTLTIQRTQQEDSAVYLCASSLSGNEAFFGQGTRLTVV.

The chain combines TRBV2 with TRBJ1-6; the D gene is possibly TRBD1 (5 bases). V was clipped by 8 bases and J by 3 bases, with 14 bases between them. The CDR3 loop spans 15 amino acids. Germline CDR1 reads SNHLY; CDR2 reads FYNNEI. The CDR3 DNA follows: TGTGCCAGCGCGCCCGATACAGGCTATAATTCACCCCTCCACTTT. Its protein product is CASAPDTGYNSPLHF.

The chain employs TRBV7-2 and TRBJ2-1; 7 bases fit TRBD2. Germline CDR1 SGHTA, CDR2 FQGNSA. V lost 2 bases, J lost 0 bases, and 7 bases stayed unmatched. The CDR3 contains 17 residues. CDR3 DNA sequence: TGTGCCAGCAGCTTAAAATGGGCGGGGGACTCCTACAATGAGCAGTTCTTC. Translation: CASSLKWAGDSYNEQFF.

J is TRBJ1-6 and V is TRBV28; D is undetermined. CDR3 length: 12 residues. Trimming left V 5 bases short and J 9 bases short, with 8 bases between. Germline V gene sequence: CDR1 MDHEN, CDR2 SYDVKM. The chain's CDR3 is CASSAPRSPLHF. For the CDR3, the DNA is TGTGCCAGCAGTGCCCCGCGTTCACCCCTCCACTTT.

The rearrangement uses TRBV5-1 and TRBJ2-1, with 11 bases lining up with TRBD2. The CDR3 has 14 residues. The V gene end was trimmed by 5 bases and the J gene end by 7 bases; junction bases not matched to a gene: 5. Germline-derived CDR1 and CDR2 are SGHRS and YFSETQ. CDR3 DNA sequence: TGCGCCAGCAGGGGGACTAGCGGTAGGAATGAGCAGTTCTTC. It is translated as CASRGTSGRNEQFF.

The CDR3 DNA follows: TGTGCCAGCAGTGACAGATGGAATGAAAAACTGTTTTTT. Its protein product is CASSDRWNEKLFF. The rearrangement uses TRBV2 and TRBJ1-4; no clear D. Trimming cost V 3 bases and J 5 bases, with 7 bases left between them. Per the germline V gene, CDR1 is SNHLY and CDR2 is FYNNEI. This CDR3 region has 13 residues.

The chain combines TRBV7-3 with TRBJ2-1, with D hard to call. V lost 5 bases to trimming and J lost 5 bases, with 10 bases between them. CDR1 and CDR2 (germline): SGHTA, FQGTGA. This CDR3 is built from 13 residues. CDR3 in amino acids: CASSPNTDNEQFF. The CDR3 DNA follows: TGTGCCAGCAGCCCAAATACAGACAATGAGCAGTTCTTC. Variable domain in full (rest from reference TRBV7-3 and TRBJ2-1): GAGVSQTPSNKVTEKGKYVELRCDPISGHTALYWYRQSLGQGPEFLIYFQGTGAADDSGLPNDRFFAVRPEGSVSTLKIQRTERGDSAVYLCASSPNTDNEQFFGPGTRLTVL.

This chain uses TRBV5-1 with TRBJ2-7, with D unclear. CDR1 is SGHRS, CDR2 YFSETQ, per germline. Trimming removed 0 bases from V and 2 bases from J, with 9 bases in between. The CDR3 has 14 residues. The CDR3 bases are TGCGCCAGCAGCTTGGTGGTTAACACCTACGAGCAGTACTTC. Translation: CASSLVVNTYEQYF.

The chain employs TRBV20-1 and TRBJ1-1; a possible D gene is TRBD1 (6 bases). With 3 bases removed from V and 11 bases from J, the gap between germline ends came to 10 bases. The CDR3 extends over 10 amino acids. CDR1 and CDR2 from the germline V gene are DFQATT and SNEGSKA (reference sequence). The CDR3 DNA reads as TGCAGTGCTAGGGGGGGGCGGGCTTTCTTT. Residues: CSARGGRAFF.

J is TRBJ1-2 and V is TRBV28; TRBD1 aligns across 9 bases. Trimming cost V 6 bases and J 2 bases; bases outside gene matches: 7. Germline V CDR1 and CDR2: MDHEN, SYDVKM. This CDR3 spans 15 amino acids. The chain's CDR3 is CASRSTGTGNYGYTF. DNA for the CDR3: TGTGCCAGCAGATCAACCGGGACAGGGAACTATGGCTACACCTTC.

CDR3 nucleotides: TGTGCCAGCACCAGTGTCGGCCTCGCGGATGAGCAGTTCTTC. Amino acid sequence: CASTSVGLADEQFF. This chain links TRBV5-5 with TRBJ2-1; the D is unclear. Germline V gives CDR1 SGHKS, CDR2 YYEKEE (reference sequence). The CDR3 is 14 amino acids. Trimming took off 6 bases at V and 8 bases at J, with 18 bases between the two ends.

The rearrangement links TRBV5-5 to TRBJ2-1; TRBD2 matches at 11 bases. V lost 3 bases, J lost 3 bases, and 5 bases stayed unmatched. CDR3 length: 16 residues. Germline CDR1 SGHKS, CDR2 YYEKEE (reference sequence). CDR3 sequence reads: CASSSIGTSGYNEQFF. The DNA for the CDR3 is TGTGCCAGCAGCTCCATAGGGACTAGCGGCTACAATGAGCAGTTCTTC.